A selection of T cell receptor beta chains follows, all from one sample in a study of blood T cell repertoires in COVID-19. Data came from immunoSEQ multiplex PCR; TCRdb stores just in-frame clones and leaves some out. The sample holds approximately 300,000 clones, about 92% seen once. The sample taken for sequencing was PBMCs or T cells enriched from blood (not recorded which). These receptor sequences come from a woman in her 30s who had recovered from COVID-19. CDR3s include the opening cysteine and the closing phenylalanine or tryptophan. Fields, in order: CDR3 DNA, CDR3 protein, D gene, CDR3 length, V gene, clone size, J gene. The D gene is left open where the match is weak. Expanded clones get a size class; other rows say once, few or many, or leave the size out.

DNA: TGTGCCAGCAGCTCCCAGGACAGGGAGTATGGCTACACCTTC
CDR3: CASSSQDREYGYTF
D: TRBD1
length: 14
V: TRBV7-3
size: NA
J: TRBJ1-2

DNA: TGCGCCAGCAGTGAGTCGGGGCTAAACACTGAAGCTTTCTTT
CDR3: CASSESGLNTEAFF
D: NA
length: 14
V: TRBV10-1
size: NA
J: TRBJ1-1

DNA: TGCGCCAGCAGCCAGTCAACTAGCGGGAGGGCCAGGGGAGAGCAGTTCTTC
CDR3: CASSQSTSGRARGEQFF
D: TRBD2
length: 17
V: TRBV4-3
size: NA
J: TRBJ2-1

DNA: TGTGCCAGCAGCGTAGCTGCGGGGGACCCAGATACGCAGTATTTT
CDR3: CASSVAAGDPDTQYF
D: TRBD2
length: 15
V: TRBV9
size: NA
J: TRBJ2-3

DNA: TGCGCCAGCAGTATGGCGGGCGCCACAGATACGCAGTATTTT
CDR3: CASSMAGATDTQYF
D: NA
length: 14
V: TRBV5-1
size: NA
J: TRBJ2-3

DNA: TGTGCCAGCAGCGTAGGCCCGGGGGGTTCCTACGAGCAGTACTTC
CDR3: CASSVGPGGSYEQYF
D: TRBD2
length: 15
V: TRBV9
size: NA
J: TRBJ2-7

DNA: TGCGCCAGCAGCCAAACAGACAGGGATAATTCACCCCTCCACTTT
CDR3: CASSQTDRDNSPLHF
D: TRBD1
length: 15
V: TRBV4-1
size: NA
J: TRBJ1-6

DNA: TGTGCCAGCAGCCGGGACAGAGGGAATTCACCCCTCCACTTT
CDR3: CASSRDRGNSPLHF
D: TRBD1
length: 14
V: TRBV7-6
size: NA
J: TRBJ1-6

DNA: TGTGCCACCAGTGCGTTTTCAGGACAGTCGAACAATGAGCAGTTCTTC
CDR3: CATSAFSGQSNNEQFF
D: NA
length: 16
V: TRBV24-1
size: NA
J: TRBJ2-1

DNA: TGTGCCAGCAGCTTAGGTGCAGGGAAGAACACTGAAGCTTTCTTT
CDR3: CASSLGAGKNTEAFF
D: NA
length: 15
V: TRBV7-9
size: NA
J: TRBJ1-1

DNA: TGTGCCAGCTCACCACCTGGGGGGTATGGCTACACCTTC
CDR3: CASSPPGGYGYTF
D: NA
length: 13
V: TRBV18
size: NA
J: TRBJ1-2

DNA: TGTGCCAGCAGACAAACAGGGGGCTTCGATGGCTACACCTTC
CDR3: CASRQTGGFDGYTF
D: TRBD1
length: 14
V: TRBV28
size: NA
J: TRBJ1-2

DNA: TGTGCCAGCAGTTTACCCGACAGGGTTGCCGGGGAGCTGTTTTTT
CDR3: CASSLPDRVAGELFF
D: TRBD1
length: 15
V: TRBV28
size: once
J: TRBJ2-2

DNA: TGCGCCAGCAGCTTGGCCCCATCGACTAGCGGAACAGATACGCAGTATTTT
CDR3: CASSLAPSTSGTDTQYF
D: TRBD2
length: 17
V: TRBV5-1
size: NA
J: TRBJ2-3

DNA: TGCGCCAGCAGCCAAGAAGTGTTGGGACAGATGATGGGAAAACTGTTTTTT
CDR3: CASSQEVLGQMMGKLFF
D: TRBD1
length: 17
V: TRBV4-1
size: NA
J: TRBJ1-4

DNA: TGTGCCAGCGAGGGCAATGAGCAGTTCTTC
CDR3: CASEGNEQFF
D: NA
length: 10
V: TRBV5-6
size: NA
J: TRBJ2-1

DNA: TGTGCCAGCAGTCCGGGACACTCCTATGGCTACACCTTC
CDR3: CASSPGHSYGYTF
D: NA
length: 13
V: TRBV28
size: NA
J: TRBJ1-2

DNA: TGTGCCAGCAGCTTAGAGGCGGGAAACTACAATGAGCAGTTCTTC
CDR3: CASSLEAGNYNEQFF
D: NA
length: 15
V: TRBV11-2
size: NA
J: TRBJ2-1

DNA: TGTGCCACCAGTGACTGGACAGGGAGCACAGATACGCAGTATTTT
CDR3: CATSDWTGSTDTQYF
D: TRBD1
length: 15
V: TRBV24-1
size: NA
J: TRBJ2-3

DNA: TGTGCCAGCAGCTTGGCCGGGGAGGGTTACACTGAAGCTTTCTTT
CDR3: CASSLAGEGYTEAFF
D: NA
length: 15
V: TRBV5-5
size: NA
J: TRBJ1-1

DNA: TGTGCCAGCAGCTTATCAGATTTCTATGGCTACACCTTC
CDR3: CASSLSDFYGYTF
D: NA
length: 13
V: TRBV7-9
size: NA
J: TRBJ1-2

DNA: TGTGCCAGCAGCCCAGGGACTGGAAACACCATATATTTT
CDR3: CASSPGTGNTIYF
D: NA
length: 13
V: TRBV7-3
size: NA
J: TRBJ1-3

DNA: TGTGCCAGCAAACCGGGACTAGCCGCCGAGCAGTACTTC
CDR3: CASKPGLAAEQYF
D: TRBD2
length: 13
V: TRBV6-5
size: NA
J: TRBJ2-7

DNA: TGTGCCAGCAGTACAGGGGGCAGCTCCTACGAGCAGTACTTC
CDR3: CASSTGGSSYEQYF
D: TRBD1
length: 14
V: TRBV6-2/TRBV6-3
size: NA
J: TRBJ2-7

DNA: TGTGCCAGCAGCCAAGACACCCTTAGTGGTAATGAGCAGTTCTTC
CDR3: CASSQDTLSGNEQFF
D: NA
length: 15
V: TRBV3-1/TRBV3-2
size: NA
J: TRBJ2-1

DNA: TGTGCCAGCAGTTTCATAGATGGAAAACTGTTTTTT
CDR3: CASSFIDGKLFF
D: NA
length: 12
V: TRBV28
size: NA
J: TRBJ1-4

DNA: TGTGCCAGCAGCCCAAGCTTCAACACTATCTACACCTTC
CDR3: CASSPSFNTIYTF
D: NA
length: 13
V: TRBV6-2/TRBV6-3
size: once
J: TRBJ1-2

DNA: TGTGCCAGCAGCCACAAAGACAGGGGCAATCAGCCCCAGCATTTT
CDR3: CASSHKDRGNQPQHF
D: TRBD1
length: 15
V: TRBV14
size: NA
J: TRBJ1-5

DNA: TGTGCCAGCAGCCCAGTATCGACAGGGACGGGTGAAGCTTTCTTT
CDR3: CASSPVSTGTGEAFF
D: TRBD1
length: 15
V: TRBV7-2
size: NA
J: TRBJ1-1

DNA: TGTGCCAGCAGCCCACTAGCGGGTCAACCCCATGAGCAGTTCTTC
CDR3: CASSPLAGQPHEQFF
D: TRBD2
length: 15
V: TRBV5-6
size: NA
J: TRBJ2-1

DNA: TGTGCCAGCAGGTCGGGACTGGGACGGGAGACCCAGTACTTC
CDR3: CASRSGLGRETQYF
D: NA
length: 14
V: TRBV28
size: NA
J: TRBJ2-5

DNA: TGTGCCAGCAGCTCGAACAGGGGCACTGGAAACACCATATATTTT
CDR3: CASSSNRGTGNTIYF
D: TRBD1
length: 15
V: TRBV7-9
size: NA
J: TRBJ1-3

DNA: TGTGCCAGCAGCTTATCGAGCGGGGGGGCCCAAGGTGAGCAGTTCTTC
CDR3: CASSLSSGGAQGEQFF
D: TRBD2
length: 16
V: TRBV7-3
size: NA
J: TRBJ2-1